This T cell receptor (beta chain) was sequenced in a study of shared clonotypes between healthy human individuals. Study-level background: A couple of women and a few men aged 18 to 49 made up the donors. CD8 memory received one plate per donor, CD8 naive two, CD4 memory three and CD4 naive three.

In germline, CDR1 is SGHRS, CDR2 YFSETQ. V lost 4 bases, J lost 4 bases, and 18 bases stayed unmatched. The CDR3 has 19 amino acids. Study observations and caveats: On the whole, naive subsets had larger estimated richness than memory subsets had.

On this clone: Its cognate antigen is unknown.

Replicate sorted-subset PCRs were loaded with 150 to 200 ng DNA, 31,000 or so T cell genomes. The table came from immunoSEQ multiplex PCR; TCRdb's copy has only in-frame clones and leaves some out. The repertoire holds roughly 2.5 million clones, with around nine tenths as singletons. This TCR was sampled from a man aged 18 to 30 in good health. The sample consisted of naive CD4+ T cells sorted from blood. Subset meaning: CD45RA+ positively selected. The chain links TRBV5-1 to TRBJ2-3, with 10 bases identical to TRBD2. The CDR3: CASSPPPGTSARAPDTQYF. DNA for the CDR3: TGCGCCAGCAGCCCGCCCCCCGGGACTAGCGCCAGGGCCCCAGATACGCAGTATTTT.